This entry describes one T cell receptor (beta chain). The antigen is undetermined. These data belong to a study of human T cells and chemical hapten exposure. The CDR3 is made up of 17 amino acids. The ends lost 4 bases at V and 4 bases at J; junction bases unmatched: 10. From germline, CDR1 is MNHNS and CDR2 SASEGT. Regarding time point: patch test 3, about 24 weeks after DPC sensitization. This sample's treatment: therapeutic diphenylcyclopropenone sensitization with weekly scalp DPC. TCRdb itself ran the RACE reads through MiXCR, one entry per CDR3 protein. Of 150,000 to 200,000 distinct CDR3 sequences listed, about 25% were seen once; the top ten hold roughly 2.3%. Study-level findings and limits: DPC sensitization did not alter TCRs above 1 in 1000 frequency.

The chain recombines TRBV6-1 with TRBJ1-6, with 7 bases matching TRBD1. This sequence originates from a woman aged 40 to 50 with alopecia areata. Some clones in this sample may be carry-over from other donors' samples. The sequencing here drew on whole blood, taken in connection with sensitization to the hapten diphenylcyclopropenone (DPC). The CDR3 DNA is TGTGCCAGCAGTGGATTCCCCCGGACAGGTTATAATTCACCCCTCCACTTT. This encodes CASSGFPRTGYNSPLHF.